This T cell receptor beta chain comes out of a study of cytomegalovirus exposure and HLA in healthy donors. A multiplex PCR was run with 60 Vbeta primers and 13 Jbeta primers. The assay was immunoSEQ multiplex PCR, and TCRdb's table has in-frame clones only and misses some. The sample has more than 140,000 clones, around 66% seen once. To note about this clone: The antigen is not known.

Findings of the study overall: It was likely that a cluster of highly shared sequence variants was a sequencing artifact. Among TCR beta chains of equal frequency, HLA-associated ones were more clonally expanded in a later analysis.

The length of the CDR3 is 14 residues. Trimming took off 5 bases at V and 3 bases at J, with 11 bases between the two ends. Germline V lookup: CDR1 SNHLY, CDR2 FYNNEI. Sequencing was done on a sample of PBMCs. The chain is built from TRBV2 and TRBJ1-3, with D perhaps matching TRBD1 (5 bases). The clonotype originates from a woman in her twenties or thirties in good health and CMV-seropositive. CDR3 sequence reads: CASSPDRSGNTIYF. The CDR3 DNA reads TGTGCCAGCAGTCCCGACAGAAGTGGAAACACCATATATTTT.